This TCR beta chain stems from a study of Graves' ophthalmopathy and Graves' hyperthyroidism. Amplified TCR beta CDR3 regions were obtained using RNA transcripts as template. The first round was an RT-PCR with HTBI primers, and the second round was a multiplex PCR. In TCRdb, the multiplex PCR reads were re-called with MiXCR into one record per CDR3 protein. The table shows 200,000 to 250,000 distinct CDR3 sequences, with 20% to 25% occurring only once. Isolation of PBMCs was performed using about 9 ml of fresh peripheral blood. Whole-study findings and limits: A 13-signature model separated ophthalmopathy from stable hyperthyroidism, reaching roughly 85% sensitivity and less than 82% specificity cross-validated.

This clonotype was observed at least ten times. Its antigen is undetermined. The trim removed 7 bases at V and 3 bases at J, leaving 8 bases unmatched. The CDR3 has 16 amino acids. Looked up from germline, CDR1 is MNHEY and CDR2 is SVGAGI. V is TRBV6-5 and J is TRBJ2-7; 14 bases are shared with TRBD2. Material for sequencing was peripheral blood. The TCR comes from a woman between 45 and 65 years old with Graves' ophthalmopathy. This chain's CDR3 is CASTGTSGSFGYEQYF. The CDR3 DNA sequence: TGTGCCAGCACCGGGACTAGCGGGAGTTTTGGCTACGAGCAGTACTTC.